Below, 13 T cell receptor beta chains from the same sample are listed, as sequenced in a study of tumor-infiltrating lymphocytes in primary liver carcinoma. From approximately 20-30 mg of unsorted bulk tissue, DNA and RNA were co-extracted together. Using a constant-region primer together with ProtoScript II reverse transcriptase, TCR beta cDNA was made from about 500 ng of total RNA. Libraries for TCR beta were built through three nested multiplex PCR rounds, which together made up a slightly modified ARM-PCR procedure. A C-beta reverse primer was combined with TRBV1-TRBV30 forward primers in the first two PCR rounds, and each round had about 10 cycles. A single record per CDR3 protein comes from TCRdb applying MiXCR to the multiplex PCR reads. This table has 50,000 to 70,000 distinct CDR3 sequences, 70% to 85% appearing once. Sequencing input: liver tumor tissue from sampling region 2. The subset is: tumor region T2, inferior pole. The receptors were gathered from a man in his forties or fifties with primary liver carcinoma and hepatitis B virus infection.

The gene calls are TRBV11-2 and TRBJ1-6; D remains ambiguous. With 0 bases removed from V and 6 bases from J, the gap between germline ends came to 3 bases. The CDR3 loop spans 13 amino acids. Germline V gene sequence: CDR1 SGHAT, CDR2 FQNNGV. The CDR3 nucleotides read TGTGCCAGCAGCTTAGATCCTAATTCACCCCTCCACTTT. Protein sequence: CASSLDPNSPLHF.

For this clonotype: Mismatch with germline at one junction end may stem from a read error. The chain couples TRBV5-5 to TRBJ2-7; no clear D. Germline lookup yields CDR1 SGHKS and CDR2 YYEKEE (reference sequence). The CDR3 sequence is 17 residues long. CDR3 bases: TGTGCCAGTTGCTTGGAGCAACACCTGACTCGGCCCTACGAGCAGCACTTC. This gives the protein CASCLEQHLTRPYEQHF.

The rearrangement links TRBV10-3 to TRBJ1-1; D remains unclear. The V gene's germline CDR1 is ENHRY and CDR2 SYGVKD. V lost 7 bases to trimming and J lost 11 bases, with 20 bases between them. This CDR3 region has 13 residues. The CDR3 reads CAITSGENTGAFF. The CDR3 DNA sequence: TGTGCCATCACGAGTGGGGAGAACACTGGGGCTTTCTTT.

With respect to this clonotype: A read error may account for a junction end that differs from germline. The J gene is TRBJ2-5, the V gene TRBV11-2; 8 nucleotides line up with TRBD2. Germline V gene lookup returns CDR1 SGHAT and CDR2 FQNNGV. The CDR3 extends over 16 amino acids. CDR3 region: CAISQTPGGGNEIQYF. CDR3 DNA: TGTGCCATCAGCCAAACTCCTGGCGGGGGGAATGAGATTCAGTACTTC.

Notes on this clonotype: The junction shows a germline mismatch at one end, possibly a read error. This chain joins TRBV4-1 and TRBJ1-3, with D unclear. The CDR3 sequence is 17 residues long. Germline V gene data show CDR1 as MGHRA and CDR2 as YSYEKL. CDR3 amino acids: CVSSQGRGRSSGKTIYF. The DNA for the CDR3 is TGCGTCAGCAGCCAAGGGCGCGGCAGGAGCTCTGGAAAGACCATATATTTT.

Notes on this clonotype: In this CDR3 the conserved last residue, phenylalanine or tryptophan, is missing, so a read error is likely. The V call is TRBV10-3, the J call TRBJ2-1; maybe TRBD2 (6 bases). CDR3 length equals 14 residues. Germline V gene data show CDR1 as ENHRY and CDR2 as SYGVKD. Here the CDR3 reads CAISDPGTSNEQFL. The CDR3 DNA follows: TGTGCAATCAGTGACCCCGGGACTTCAAATGAGCAGTTCTTA.

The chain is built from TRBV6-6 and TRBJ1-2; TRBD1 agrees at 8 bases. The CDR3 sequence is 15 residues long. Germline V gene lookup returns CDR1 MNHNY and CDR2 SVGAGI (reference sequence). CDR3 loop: CDSSSDDGTGYGYTF. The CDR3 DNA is TGTGACAGTAGTTCCGACGACGGGACAGGCTATGGCTACACCTTC.

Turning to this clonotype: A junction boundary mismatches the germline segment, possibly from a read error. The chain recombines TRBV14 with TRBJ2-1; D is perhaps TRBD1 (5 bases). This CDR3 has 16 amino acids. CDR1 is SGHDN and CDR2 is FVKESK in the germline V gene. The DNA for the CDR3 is TGTGCCAGCAGCTCGCCAGGAGACAGCTCCTACAATGAGCAGCTCTTC. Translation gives CASSSPGDSSYNEQLF.

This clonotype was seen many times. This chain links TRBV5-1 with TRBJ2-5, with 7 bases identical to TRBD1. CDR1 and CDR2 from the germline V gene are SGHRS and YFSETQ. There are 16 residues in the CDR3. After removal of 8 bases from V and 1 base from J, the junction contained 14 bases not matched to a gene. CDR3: CARRKCEQGPQETQYF. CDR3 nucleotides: TGCGCCAGACGAAAATGCGAACAGGGGCCCCAAGAGACCCAGTACTTC.

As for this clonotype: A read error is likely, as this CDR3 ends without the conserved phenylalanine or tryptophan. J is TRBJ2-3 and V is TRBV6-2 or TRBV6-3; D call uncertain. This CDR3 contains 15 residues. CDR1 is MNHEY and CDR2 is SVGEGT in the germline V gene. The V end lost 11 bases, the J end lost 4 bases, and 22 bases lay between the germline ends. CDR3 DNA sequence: TGTGCCGTCAAAGCGACTTTACTCCTCCCAGATACGCAGTATCTT. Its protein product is CAVKATLLLPDTQYL.

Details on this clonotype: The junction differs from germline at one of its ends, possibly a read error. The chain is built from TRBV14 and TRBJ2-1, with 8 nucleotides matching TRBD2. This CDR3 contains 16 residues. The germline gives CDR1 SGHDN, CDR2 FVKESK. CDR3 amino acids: CASSAVAGWVNKEQFF. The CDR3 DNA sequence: TGTGCTAGCAGTGCCGTAGCGGGATGGGTAAACAAAGAGCAGTTCTTC.

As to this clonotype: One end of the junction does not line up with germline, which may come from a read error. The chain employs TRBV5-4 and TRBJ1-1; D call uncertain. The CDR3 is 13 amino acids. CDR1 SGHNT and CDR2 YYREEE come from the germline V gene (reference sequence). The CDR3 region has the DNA TGTGCCAGCAGCTTGGACGGGAACACTGAAGTTTTCTTT. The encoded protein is CASSLDGNTEVFF.

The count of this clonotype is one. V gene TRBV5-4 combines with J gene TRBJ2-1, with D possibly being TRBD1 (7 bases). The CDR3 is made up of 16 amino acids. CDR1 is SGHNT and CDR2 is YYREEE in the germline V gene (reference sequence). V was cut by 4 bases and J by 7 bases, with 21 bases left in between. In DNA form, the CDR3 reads TGTGCCAGCAGCCCCGGCGGAGGGGGCCATGTGAATGAGCAGTTCTTC. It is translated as CASSPGGGGHVNEQFF.